This T cell receptor beta chain was identified during a study of T cell responses to AZD1222 COVID-19 vaccine. Findings and limits, study-wide: Baseline serology detected seropositivity in only a handful of AZD1222 recipients. Possibly, clonal diversity was underestimated; donors were largely white British and included more females.

From germline, CDR1 is LNHNV and CDR2 YYDKDF (reference sequence). Trimming removed 7 bases from V and 7 bases from J, with 14 bases in between. There are 12 residues in the CDR3. Profiled with immunoSEQ multiplex PCR; TCRdb holds only in-frame clones, not every one. Of tens of thousands of clones listed, 88% are singletons. As concerns this clone: Its specificity is unknown.

The material was peripheral blood, obtained on day 0 of MenACWY control vaccination. This rearrangement joins TRBV15 to TRBJ2-7; no clear D gene. This sequence was found in an adult in good health. The CDR3 sequence: CATTNNPWEQYF. The CDR3 region has the DNA TGTGCCACCACCAATAACCCATGGGAGCAGTACTTC.